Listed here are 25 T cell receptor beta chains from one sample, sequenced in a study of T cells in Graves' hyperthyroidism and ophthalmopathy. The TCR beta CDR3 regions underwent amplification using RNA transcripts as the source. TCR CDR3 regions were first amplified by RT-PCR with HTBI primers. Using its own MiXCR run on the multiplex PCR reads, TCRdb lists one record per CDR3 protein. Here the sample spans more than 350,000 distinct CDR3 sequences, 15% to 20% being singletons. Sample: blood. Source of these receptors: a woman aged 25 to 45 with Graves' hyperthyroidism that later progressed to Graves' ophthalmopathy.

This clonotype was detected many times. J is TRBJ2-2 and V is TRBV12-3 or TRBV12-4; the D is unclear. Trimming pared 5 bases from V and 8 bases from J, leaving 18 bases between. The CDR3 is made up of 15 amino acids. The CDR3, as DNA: TGTGCCAGCAGTCCCCCACCGGCGTTTTATGGGGAGCTGTTTTTT. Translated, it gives CASSPPPAFYGELFF.

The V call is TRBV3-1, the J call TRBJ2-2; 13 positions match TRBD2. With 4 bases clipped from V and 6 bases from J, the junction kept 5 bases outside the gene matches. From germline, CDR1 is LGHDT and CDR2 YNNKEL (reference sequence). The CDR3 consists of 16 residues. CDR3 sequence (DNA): TGTGCCAGCAGCCGGAGGACTAGCGGGAGTCCCGGGGAGCTGTTTTTT. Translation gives CASSRRTSGSPGELFF.

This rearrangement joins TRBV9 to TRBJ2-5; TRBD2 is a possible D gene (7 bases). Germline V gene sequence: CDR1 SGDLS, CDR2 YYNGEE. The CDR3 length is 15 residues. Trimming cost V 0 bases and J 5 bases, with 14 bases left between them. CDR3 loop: CASSVEMGGPETQYF. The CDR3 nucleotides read TGTGCCAGCAGCGTAGAAATGGGGGGGCCGGAGACCCAGTACTTC.

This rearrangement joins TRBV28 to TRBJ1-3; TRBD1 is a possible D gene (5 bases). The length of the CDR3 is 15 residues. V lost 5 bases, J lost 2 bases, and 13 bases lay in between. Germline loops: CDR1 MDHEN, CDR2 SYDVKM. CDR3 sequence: CASSARGGAGNTIYF. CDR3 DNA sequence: TGTGCCAGCAGTGCCCGGGGAGGGGCTGGAAACACCATATATTTT.

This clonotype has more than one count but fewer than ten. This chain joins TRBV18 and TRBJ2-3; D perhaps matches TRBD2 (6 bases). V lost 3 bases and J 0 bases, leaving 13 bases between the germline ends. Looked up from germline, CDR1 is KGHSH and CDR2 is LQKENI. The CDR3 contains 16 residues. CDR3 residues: CASSPFTGVSTDTQYF. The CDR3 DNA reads TGTGCCAGCTCACCCTTTACGGGAGTTAGCACAGATACGCAGTATTTT.

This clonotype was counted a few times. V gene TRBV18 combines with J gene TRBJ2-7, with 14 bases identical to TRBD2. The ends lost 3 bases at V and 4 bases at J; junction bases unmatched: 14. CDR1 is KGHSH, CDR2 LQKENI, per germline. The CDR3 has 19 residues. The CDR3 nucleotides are TGTGCCAGCTCACCCTATCCCGGGGGGACTAGCGGGAGATCATACGAGCAGTACTTC. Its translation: CASSPYPGGTSGRSYEQYF. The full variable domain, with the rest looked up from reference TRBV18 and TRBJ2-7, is NAGVMQNPRHLVRRRGQEARLRCSPMKGHSHVYWYRQLPEEGLKFMVYLQKENIIDESGMPKERFSAEFPKEGPSILRIQQVVRGDSAAYFCASSPYPGGTSGRSYEQYFGPGTRLTVT.

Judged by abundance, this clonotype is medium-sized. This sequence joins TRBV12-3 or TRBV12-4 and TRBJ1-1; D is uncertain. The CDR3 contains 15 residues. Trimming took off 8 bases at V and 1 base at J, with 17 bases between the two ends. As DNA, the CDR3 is TGTGCCAGCCGTGCAAACCCCCAGCCGAACACTGAAGCTTTCTTT. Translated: CASRANPQPNTEAFF.

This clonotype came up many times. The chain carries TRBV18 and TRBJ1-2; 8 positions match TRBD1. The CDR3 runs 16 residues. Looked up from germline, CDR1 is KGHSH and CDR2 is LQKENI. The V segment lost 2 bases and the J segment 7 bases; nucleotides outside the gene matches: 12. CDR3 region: CASSPASRQGFGGYTF. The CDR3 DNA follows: TGTGCCAGCTCACCAGCTTCGAGACAGGGGTTCGGTGGCTACACCTTC.

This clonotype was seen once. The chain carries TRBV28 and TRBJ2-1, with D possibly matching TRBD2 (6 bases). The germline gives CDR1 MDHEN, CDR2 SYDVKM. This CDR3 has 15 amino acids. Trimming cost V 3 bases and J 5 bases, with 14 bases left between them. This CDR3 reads CASSFPGIADNEQFF. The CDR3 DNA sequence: TGTGCCAGCAGTTTCCCCGGGATAGCGGACAATGAGCAGTTCTTC.

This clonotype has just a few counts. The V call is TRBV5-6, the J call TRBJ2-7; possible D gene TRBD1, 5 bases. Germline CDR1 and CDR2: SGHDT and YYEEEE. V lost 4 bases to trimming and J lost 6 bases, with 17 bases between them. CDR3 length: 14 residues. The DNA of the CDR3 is TGTGCCAGCAGCCACGTAGGGGTCGGCGGCGAGCAGTACTTC. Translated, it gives CASSHVGVGGEQYF.

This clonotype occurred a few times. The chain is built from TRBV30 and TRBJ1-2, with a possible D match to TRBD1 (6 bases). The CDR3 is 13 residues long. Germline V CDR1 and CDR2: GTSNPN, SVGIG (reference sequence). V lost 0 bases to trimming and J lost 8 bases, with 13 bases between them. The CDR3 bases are TGTGCCTGGAGTGTAGGGGCAGGGGAAGGCTACACCTTC. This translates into CAWSVGAGEGYTF.

CDR3 nucleotide sequence: TGTGCCAGCAGTGAATTCGGGTCCGAGCAGTACTTC. Its protein is CASSEFGSEQYF. The chain has TRBV25-1 and TRBJ2-7; D is ambiguous. The V gene lost 1 base and the J gene lost 6 bases, with 7 bases spanning the gap. There are 12 residues in the CDR3. CDR1 is MGHDK and CDR2 is SYGVNS in the germline V gene.

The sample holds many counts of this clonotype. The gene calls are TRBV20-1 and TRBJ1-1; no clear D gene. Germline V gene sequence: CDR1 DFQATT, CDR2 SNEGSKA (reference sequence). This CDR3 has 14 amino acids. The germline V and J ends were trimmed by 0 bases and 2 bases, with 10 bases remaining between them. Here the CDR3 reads CSARDQRRNTEAFF. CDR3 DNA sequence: TGCAGTGCTAGAGATCAAAGGAGAAACACTGAAGCTTTCTTT.

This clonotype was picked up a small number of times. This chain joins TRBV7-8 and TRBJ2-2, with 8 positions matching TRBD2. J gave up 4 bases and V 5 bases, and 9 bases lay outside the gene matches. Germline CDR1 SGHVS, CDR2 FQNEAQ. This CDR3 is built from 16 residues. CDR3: CASSPGGAGVTGELFF. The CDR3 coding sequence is TGTGCCAGCAGCCCGGGGGGAGCGGGAGTCACCGGGGAGCTGTTTTTT.

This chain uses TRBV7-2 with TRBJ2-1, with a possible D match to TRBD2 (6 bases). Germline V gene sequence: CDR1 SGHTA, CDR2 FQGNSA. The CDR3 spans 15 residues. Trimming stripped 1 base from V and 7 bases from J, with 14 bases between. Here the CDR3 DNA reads TGTGCCAGCAGCTTAGACTCGCGGGATAAAAATGAGCAGTTCTTC. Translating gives CASSLDSRDKNEQFF.

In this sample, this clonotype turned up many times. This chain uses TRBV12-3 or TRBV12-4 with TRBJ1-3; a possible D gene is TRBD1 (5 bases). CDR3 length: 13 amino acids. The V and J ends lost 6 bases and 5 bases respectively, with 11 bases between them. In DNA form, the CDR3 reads TGTGCCAGCAGCCGGGACTCAAGAAACACCATATATTTT. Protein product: CASSRDSRNTIYF.

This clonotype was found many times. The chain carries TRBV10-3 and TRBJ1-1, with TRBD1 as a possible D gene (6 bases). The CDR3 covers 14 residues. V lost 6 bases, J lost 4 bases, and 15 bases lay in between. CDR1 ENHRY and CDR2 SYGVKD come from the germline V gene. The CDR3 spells CAIRRGGVGTEAFF. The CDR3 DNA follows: TGTGCCATCAGGAGGGGGGGGGTGGGCACTGAAGCTTTCTTT.

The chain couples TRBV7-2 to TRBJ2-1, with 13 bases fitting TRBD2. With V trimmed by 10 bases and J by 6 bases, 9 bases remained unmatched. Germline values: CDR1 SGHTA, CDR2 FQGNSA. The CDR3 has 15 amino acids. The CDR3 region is CATGLAGEELNEQFF. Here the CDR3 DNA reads TGTGCCACTGGACTAGCGGGGGAAGAACTCAATGAGCAGTTCTTC.

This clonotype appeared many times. CDR3 sequence (DNA): TGTGCCAGCAGTTACTCGAGGCAGACGGGAGAGACCTACGAGCAGTACTTC. Translation gives CASSYSRQTGETYEQYF. V is TRBV6-2 or TRBV6-3 and J is TRBJ2-7; D perhaps matches TRBD2 (6 bases). Germline-derived CDR1 and CDR2 are MNHEY and SVGEGT. There are 17 residues in the CDR3. V lost 0 bases and J lost 2, with 17 bases in between.

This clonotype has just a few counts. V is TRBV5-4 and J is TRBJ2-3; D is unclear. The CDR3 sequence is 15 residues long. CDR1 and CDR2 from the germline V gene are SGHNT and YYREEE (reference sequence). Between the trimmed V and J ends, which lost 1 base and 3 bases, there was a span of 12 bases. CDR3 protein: CASSLWSVYTDTQYF. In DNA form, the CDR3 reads TGTGCCAGCAGCTTGTGGAGTGTTTATACAGATACGCAGTATTTT.

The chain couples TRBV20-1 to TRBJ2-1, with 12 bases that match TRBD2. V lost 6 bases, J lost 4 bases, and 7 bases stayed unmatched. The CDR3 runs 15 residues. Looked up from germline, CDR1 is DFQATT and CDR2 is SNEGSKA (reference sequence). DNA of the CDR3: TGCAGTGCGAGAACAGGACTAGCGGGATACAATGAGCAGTTCTTC. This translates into CSARTGLAGYNEQFF.

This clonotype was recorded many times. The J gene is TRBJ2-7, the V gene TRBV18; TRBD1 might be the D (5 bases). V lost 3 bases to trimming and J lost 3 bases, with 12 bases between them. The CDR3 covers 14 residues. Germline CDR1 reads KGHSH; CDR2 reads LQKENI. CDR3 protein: CASSPSPGHYEQYF. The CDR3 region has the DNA TGTGCCAGCTCACCCAGCCCAGGGCACTACGAGCAGTACTTC.

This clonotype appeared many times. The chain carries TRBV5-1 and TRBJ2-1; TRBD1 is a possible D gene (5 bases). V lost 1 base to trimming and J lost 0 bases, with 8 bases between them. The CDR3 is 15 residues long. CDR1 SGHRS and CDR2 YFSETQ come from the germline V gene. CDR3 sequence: CASSLRQSSYNEQFF. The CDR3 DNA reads TGCGCCAGCAGCTTGAGACAGAGCTCCTACAATGAGCAGTTCTTC. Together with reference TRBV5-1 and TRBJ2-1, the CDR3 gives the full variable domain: KAGVTQTPRYLIKTRGQQVTLSCSPISGHRSVSWYQQTPGQGLQFLFEYFSETQRNKGNFPGRFSGRQFSNSRSEMNVSTLELGDSALYLCASSLRQSSYNEQFFGPGTRLTVL.

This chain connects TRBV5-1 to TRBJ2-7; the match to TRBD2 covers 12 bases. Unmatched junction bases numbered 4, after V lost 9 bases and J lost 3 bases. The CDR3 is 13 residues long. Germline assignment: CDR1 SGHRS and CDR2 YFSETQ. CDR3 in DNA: TGCGCCACCTCTAGCGGGAGGGACTACGAGCAGTACTTC. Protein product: CATSSGRDYEQYF. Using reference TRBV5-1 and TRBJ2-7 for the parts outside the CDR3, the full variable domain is KAGVTQTPRYLIKTRGQQVTLSCSPISGHRSVSWYQQTPGQGLQFLFEYFSETQRNKGNFPGRFSGRQFSNSRSEMNVSTLELGDSALYLCATSSGRDYEQYFGPGTRLTVT.

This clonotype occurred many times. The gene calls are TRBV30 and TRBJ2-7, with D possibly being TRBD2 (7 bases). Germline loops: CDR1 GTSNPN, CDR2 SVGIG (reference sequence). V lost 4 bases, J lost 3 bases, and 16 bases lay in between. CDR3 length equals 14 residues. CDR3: CAWNDRGAVYEQYF. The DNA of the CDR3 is TGTGCCTGGAACGACCGGGGGGCGGTCTACGAGCAGTACTTC.